The table lists the clone carrying this TCR beta chain with a count of one. Trimming took off 7 bases at V and 7 bases at J, with 20 bases between the two ends. The CDR3 runs to 15 residues. This sample is drawn from a study of T cell repertoires in cytomegalovirus infection. MiXCR was run by TCRdb on the reads, yielding one entry per CDR3 protein. Of 150,000 to 200,000 distinct CDR3 sequences in the sample, roughly 14% were seen once. The sequence was collected from a human donor in good health (CMV status not recorded). Some clones in this sample may be carry-over from other donors' samples. This chain links TRBV12-3 or TRBV12-4 with TRBJ2-1, with D maybe TRBD1 (6 bases). Sequenced input: PBMCs. Here the CDR3 DNA reads TGTGCCAGCACGTCTCCAGGGGATACACTAAATGAGCAGTTCTTC. Protein: CASTSPGDTLNEQFF.